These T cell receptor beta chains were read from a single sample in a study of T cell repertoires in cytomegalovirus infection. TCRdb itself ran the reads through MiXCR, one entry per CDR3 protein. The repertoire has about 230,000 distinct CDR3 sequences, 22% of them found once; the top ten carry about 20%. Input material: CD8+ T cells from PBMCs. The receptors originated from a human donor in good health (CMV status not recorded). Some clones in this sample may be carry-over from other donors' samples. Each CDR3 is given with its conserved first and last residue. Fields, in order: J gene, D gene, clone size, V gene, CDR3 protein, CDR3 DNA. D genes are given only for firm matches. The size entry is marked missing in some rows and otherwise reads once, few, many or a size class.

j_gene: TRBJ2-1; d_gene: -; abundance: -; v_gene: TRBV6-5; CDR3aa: CAIGPGDEQFF; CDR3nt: TGTGCCATCGGGCCCGGCGATGAGCAGTTCTTC
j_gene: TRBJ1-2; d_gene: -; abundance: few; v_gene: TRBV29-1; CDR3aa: CSVEAERYGYTF; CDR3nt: TGCAGCGTTGAAGCGGAGAGGTATGGCTACACCTTC
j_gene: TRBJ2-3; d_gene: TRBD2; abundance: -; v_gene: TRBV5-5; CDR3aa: CASSLERGGDTQYF; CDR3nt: TGTGCCAGCAGCTTGGAGCGGGGGGGGGATACGCAGTATTTT
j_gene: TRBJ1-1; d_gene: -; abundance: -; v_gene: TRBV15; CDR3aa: CATEGEGLTEAFF; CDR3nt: TGTGCCACCGAGGGGGAGGGACTCACTGAAGCTTTCTTT
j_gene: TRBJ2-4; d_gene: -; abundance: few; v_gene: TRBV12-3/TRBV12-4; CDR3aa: CASAAPRGGQNIQYF; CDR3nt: TGTGCCAGCGCTGCGCCCCGCGGGGGCCAAAACATTCAGTACTTC
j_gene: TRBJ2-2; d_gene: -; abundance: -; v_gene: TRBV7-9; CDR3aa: CASSLADAGNTGELFF; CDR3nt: TGTGCCAGCAGCTTAGCGGACGCAGGGAACACCGGGGAGCTGTTTTTT
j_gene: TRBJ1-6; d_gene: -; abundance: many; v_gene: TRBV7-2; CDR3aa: CASSFNNNSPLHF; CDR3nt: TGTGCCAGCAGCTTCAACAATAATTCACCCCTCCACTTT
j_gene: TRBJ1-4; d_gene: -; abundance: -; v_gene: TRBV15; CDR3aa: CATQLDRANTPFF; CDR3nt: TGTGCCACCCAGCTCGATAGGGCTAATACTCCGTTTTTT
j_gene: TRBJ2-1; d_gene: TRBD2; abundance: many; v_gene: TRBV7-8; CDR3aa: CASSETSGGPYNEQFF; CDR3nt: TGTGCCAGCAGCGAGACTAGCGGGGGGCCCTACAATGAGCAGTTCTTC
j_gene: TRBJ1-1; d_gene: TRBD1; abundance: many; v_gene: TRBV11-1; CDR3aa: CASSLISTGTEAFF; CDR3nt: TGTGCCAGCAGCTTAATATCGACAGGGACTGAAGCTTTCTTT
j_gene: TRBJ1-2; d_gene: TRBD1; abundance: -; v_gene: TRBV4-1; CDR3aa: CASSQPTGAITYTF; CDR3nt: TGCGCCAGCAGCCAACCGACAGGGGCCATTACCTACACCTTC
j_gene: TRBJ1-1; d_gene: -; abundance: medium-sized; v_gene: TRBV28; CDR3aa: CASRTGTGNTEAFF; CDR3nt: TGTGCCAGCAGAACCGGGACGGGGAACACTGAAGCTTTCTTT
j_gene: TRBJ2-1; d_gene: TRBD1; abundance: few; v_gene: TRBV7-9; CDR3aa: CASRQPGQGQNEQFF; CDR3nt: TGTGCCAGCAGACAACCGGGACAGGGGCAGAATGAGCAGTTCTTC
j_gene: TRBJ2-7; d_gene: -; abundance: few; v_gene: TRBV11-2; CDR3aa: CASSLRPGPYDEQYF; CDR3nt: TGTGCCAGCAGCTTACGGCCAGGACCCTACGACGAGCAGTACTTC
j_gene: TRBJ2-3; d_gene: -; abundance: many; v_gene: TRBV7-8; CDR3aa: CASGKGGFTTDTQYF; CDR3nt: TGTGCCAGCGGGAAAGGAGGCTTTACCACAGATACGCAGTATTTT
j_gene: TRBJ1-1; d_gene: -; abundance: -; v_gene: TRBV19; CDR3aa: CASRSAGGTEAFF; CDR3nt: TGTGCCAGCCGATCAGCGGGGGGCACTGAAGCTTTCTTT
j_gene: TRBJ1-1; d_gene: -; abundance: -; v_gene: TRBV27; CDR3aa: CASRPPGYTEAFF; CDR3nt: TGTGCCAGCAGACCCCCAGGGTACACTGAAGCTTTCTTT
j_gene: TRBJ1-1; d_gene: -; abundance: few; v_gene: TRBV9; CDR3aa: CASSATGLGGEAFF; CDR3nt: TGTGCCAGCAGCGCCACAGGCCTGGGAGGTGAAGCTTTCTTT
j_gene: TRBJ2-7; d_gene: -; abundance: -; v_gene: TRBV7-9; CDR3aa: CASSPSVSYEQYF; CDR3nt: TGTGCCAGCAGCCCTAGTGTGAGCTACGAGCAGTACTTC
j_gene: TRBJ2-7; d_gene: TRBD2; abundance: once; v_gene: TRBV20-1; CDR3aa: CSAREVGLVYEQYF; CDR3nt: TGCAGTGCTAGAGAGGTGGGACTAGTCTACGAGCAGTACTTC
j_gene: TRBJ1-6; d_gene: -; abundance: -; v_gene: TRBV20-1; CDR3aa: CSAQPVGQTLNSPLHF; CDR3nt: TGCAGTGCCCAACCGGTAGGGCAAACCCTTAATTCACCCCTCCACTTT
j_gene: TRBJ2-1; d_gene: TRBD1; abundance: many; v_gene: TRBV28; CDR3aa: CASSPPDRALDEQFF; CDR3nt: TGTGCCAGCAGTCCCCCCGACAGGGCCCTTGATGAGCAGTTCTTC
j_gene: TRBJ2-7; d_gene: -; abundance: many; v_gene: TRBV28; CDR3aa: CASSPRLTPYEQYF; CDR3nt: TGTGCCAGCAGTCCCAGACTTACACCCTACGAGCAGTACTTC
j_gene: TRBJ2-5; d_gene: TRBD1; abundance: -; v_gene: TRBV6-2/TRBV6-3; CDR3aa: CTSSYFDRAMKTQYF; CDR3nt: TGTACCAGCAGTTACTTTGACAGGGCCATGAAGACCCAGTACTTC
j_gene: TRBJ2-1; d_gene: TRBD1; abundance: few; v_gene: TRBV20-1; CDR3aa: CSARRQGDEQFF; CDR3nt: TGCAGTGCTAGGCGACAGGGCGATGAGCAGTTCTTC
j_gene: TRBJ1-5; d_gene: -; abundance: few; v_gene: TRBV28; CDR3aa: CASSLGGRPQHF; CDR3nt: TGTGCCAGCAGTTTAGGAGGGCGGCCCCAGCATTTT
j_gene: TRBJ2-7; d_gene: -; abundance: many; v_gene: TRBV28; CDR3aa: CASGLQGNSYEQYF; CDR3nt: TGTGCCAGCGGATTACAGGGAAACTCCTACGAGCAGTACTTC
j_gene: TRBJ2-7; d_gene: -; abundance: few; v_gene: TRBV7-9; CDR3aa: CASSLAGDPYEQYF; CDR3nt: TGTGCCAGCAGCTTAGCCGGGGACCCCTACGAGCAGTACTTC
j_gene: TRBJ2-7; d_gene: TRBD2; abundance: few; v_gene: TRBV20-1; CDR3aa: CSARGMSSGGEQYF; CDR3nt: TGCAGTGCTAGAGGGATGTCTAGCGGGGGGGAGCAGTACTTC
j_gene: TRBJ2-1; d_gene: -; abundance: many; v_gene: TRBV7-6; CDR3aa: CASSLAGSVGIDEQFF; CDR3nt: TGTGCCAGCAGCTTAGCGGGTAGCGTCGGTATTGATGAGCAGTTCTTC
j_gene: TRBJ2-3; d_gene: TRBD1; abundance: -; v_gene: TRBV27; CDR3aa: CASSLLGTDQGDTQYF; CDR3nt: TGTGCCAGCAGTTTACTCGGGACAGATCAGGGAGATACGCAGTATTTT
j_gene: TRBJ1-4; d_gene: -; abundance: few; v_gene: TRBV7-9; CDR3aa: CASSTQGNGKLFF; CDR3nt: TGTGCCAGCAGCACTCAGGGGAATGGAAAACTGTTTTTT
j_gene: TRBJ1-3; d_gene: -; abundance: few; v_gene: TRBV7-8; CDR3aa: CASSSGPPPGNTIYF; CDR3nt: TGTGCCAGCAGCTCGGGTCCACCGCCTGGAAACACCATATATTTT
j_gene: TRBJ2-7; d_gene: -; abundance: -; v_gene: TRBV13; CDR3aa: CASSPQGFSYEQYF; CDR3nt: TGTGCCAGCAGCCCCCAGGGGTTCTCCTACGAGCAGTACTTC
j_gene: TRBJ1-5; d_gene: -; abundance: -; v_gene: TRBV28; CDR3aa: CASSRRDQPQHF; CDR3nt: TGTGCCAGCAGTAGACGGGATCAGCCCCAGCATTTT
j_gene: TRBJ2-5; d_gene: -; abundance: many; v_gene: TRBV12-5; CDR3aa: CASGLVFGETQYF; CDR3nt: TGTGCTAGTGGTTTGGTTTTCGGGGAGACCCAGTACTTC
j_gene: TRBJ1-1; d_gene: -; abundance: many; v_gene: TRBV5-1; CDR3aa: CASGRTAREVMNTEAFF; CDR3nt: TGCGCCAGCGGCCGGACAGCCCGTGAGGTTATGAACACTGAAGCTTTCTTT
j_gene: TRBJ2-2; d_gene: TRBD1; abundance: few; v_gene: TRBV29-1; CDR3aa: CSVKGAGNTGELFF; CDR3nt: TGCAGCGTTAAGGGGGCAGGTAACACCGGGGAGCTGTTTTTT
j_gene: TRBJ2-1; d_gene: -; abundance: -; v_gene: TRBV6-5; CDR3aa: CASTSRGSYNEQFF; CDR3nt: TGTGCCAGTACCTCTAGGGGCTCCTACAATGAGCAGTTCTTC
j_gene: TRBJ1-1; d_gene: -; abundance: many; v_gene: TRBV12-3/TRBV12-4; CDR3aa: CASTLSRNTEAFF; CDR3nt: TGTGCCAGCACCCTGAGTCGGAACACTGAAGCTTTCTTT